This TCR beta chain was recovered during a study of shared clonotypes between healthy human individuals. Germline V gives CDR1 MDHEN, CDR2 SYDVKM. The trim removed 3 bases at V and 3 bases at J, leaving 13 bases unmatched. This CDR3 has 18 residues. Worth noting for this clone: Its specificity is not known.

Profiled with immunoSEQ multiplex PCR; TCRdb holds only in-frame clones, not every one. The sample lists about 2 million clones, about 95% seen once, with approximately 1% in the top ten. Study results and caveats: Sorted-subset sequencing, rarefaction showed, was incomplete despite large depth. Several donors held about 4.6% of naive CD4 clonotypes in common. Naive subsets, compared against memory subsets, generally had larger estimated richness values.

Terminally differentiated effector memory CD45RA+ cells were excluded by CCR7 positive selection of CD45RO-negative cells. Donors were healthy HIV-negative adults without recent acute infections or vaccinations. This clonotype was sampled from a man aged 18 to 30 in good health. The rearrangement links TRBV28 to TRBJ1-1, with 10 bases aligning to TRBD1. The sequenced sample was naive CD8+ T cells sorted from blood. The CDR3 loop reads CASSFRLDRGIGDTEAFF. CDR3 nucleotide sequence: TGTGCCAGCAGTTTTAGACTGGACAGGGGGATAGGGGACACTGAAGCTTTCTTT.